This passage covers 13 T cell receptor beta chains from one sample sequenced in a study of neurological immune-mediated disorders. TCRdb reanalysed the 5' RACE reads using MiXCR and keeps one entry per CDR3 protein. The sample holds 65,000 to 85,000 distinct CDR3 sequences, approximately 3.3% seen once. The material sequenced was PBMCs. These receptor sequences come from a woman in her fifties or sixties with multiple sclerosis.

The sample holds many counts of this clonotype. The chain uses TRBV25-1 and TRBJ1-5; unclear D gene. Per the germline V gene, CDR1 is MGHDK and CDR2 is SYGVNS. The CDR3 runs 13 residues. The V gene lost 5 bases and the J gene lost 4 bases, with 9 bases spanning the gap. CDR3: CASSQMGNQPQHF. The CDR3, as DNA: TGTGCCAGCAGTCAGATGGGGAATCAGCCCCAGCATTTT.

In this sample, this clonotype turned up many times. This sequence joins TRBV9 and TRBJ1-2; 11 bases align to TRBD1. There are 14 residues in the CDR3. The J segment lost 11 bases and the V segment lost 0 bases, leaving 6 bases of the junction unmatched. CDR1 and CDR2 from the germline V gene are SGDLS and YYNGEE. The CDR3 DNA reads TGTGCCAGCAGCGTAGAATGGACAGGGGGCGCGTACACCTTC. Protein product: CASSVEWTGGAYTF.

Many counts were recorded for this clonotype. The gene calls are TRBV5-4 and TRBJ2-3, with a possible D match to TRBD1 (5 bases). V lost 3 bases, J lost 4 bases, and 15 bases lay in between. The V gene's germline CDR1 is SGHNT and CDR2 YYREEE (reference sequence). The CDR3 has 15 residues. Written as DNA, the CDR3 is TGTGCCAGCAGCTCTATAGGGGTGACGGCAGATACGCAGTATTTT. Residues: CASSSIGVTADTQYF.

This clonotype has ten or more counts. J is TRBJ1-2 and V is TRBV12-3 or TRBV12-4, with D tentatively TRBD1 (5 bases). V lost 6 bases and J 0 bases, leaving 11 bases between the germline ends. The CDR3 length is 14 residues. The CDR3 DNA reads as TGTGCCAGCAGGGTGGGACCTGCTAACTATGGCTACACCTTC. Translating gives CASRVGPANYGYTF.

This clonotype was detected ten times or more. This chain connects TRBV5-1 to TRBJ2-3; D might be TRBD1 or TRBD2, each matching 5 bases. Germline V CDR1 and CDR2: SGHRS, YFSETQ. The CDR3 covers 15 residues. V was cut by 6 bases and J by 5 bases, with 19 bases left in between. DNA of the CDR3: TGCGCCAGCAAACTACAGACCGGGGCGGAAGATACGCAGTATTTT. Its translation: CASKLQTGAEDTQYF.

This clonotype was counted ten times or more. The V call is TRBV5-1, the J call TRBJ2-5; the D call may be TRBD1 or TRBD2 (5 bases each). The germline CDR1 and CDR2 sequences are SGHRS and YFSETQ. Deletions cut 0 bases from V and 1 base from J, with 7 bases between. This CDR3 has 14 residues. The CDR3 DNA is TGCGCCAGCAGCTTGGTGGGGACCCAAGAGACCCAGTACTTC. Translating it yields CASSLVGTQETQYF.

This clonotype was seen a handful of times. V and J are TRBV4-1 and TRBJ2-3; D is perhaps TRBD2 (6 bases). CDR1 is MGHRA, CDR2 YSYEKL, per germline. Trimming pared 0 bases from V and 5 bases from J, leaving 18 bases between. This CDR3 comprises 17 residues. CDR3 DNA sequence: TGCGCCAGCAGCCAAGATTTGGAGGGTTGGTTCAAAGATACGCAGTATTTT. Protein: CASSQDLEGWFKDTQYF.

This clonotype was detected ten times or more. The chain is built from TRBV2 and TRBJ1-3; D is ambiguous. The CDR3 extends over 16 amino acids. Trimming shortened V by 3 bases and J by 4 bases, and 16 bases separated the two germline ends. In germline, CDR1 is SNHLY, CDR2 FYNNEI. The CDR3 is CASSDTAKPYGNTIYF. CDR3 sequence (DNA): TGTGCCAGCAGTGACACAGCCAAACCTTACGGAAACACCATATATTTT.

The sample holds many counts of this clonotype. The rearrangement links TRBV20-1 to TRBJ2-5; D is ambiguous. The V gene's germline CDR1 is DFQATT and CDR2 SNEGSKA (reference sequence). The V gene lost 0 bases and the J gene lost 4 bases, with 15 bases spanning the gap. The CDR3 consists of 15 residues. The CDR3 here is CSARDLSRRGETQYF. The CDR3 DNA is TGCAGTGCTAGAGATCTCAGTCGGCGTGGAGAGACCCAGTACTTC.

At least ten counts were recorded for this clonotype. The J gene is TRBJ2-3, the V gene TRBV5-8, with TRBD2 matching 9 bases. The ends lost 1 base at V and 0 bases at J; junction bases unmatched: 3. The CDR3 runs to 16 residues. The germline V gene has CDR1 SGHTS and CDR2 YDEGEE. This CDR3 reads CASSLLRGGSTDTQYF. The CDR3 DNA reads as TGTGCCAGCAGCTTGCTGCGGGGGGGGAGCACAGATACGCAGTATTTT. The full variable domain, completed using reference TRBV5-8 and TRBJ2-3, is EAGVTQSPTHLIKTRGQQATLRCSPISGHTSVYWYQQALGLGLQFLLWYDEGEERNRGNFPPRFSGRQFPNYSSELNVNALELEDSALYLCASSLLRGGSTDTQYFGPGTRLTVL.

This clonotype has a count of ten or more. The CDR3 loop reads CAISKGRDEKLFF. Written as DNA, the CDR3 is TGTGCCATCAGTAAAGGGAGGGATGAAAAACTGTTTTTT. V gene TRBV10-3 combines with J gene TRBJ1-4; the D is unclear. The V end lost 5 bases, the J end lost 6 bases, and 10 bases lay between the germline ends. Germline V gives CDR1 ENHRY, CDR2 SYGVKD. The CDR3 loop spans 13 amino acids.

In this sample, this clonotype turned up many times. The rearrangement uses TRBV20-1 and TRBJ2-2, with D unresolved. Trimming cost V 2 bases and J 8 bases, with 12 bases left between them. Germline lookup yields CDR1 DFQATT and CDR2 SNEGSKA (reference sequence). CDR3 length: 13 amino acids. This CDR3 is CSARPQAEGELFF. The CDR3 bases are TGCAGTGCTAGACCCCAGGCGGAGGGGGAGCTGTTTTTT.

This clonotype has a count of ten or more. The CDR3 DNA reads TGTGCCAGCAGCCAAGATTTCAAACTAGCGGGAGGGTATTACGCAGATACGCAGTATTTT. It is translated as CASSQDFKLAGGYYADTQYF. This chain links TRBV4-2 with TRBJ2-3; the match to TRBD2 covers 13 bases. This CDR3 has 20 amino acids. CDR1 and CDR2 from the germline V gene are LGHNA and YNFKEQ. The trim removed 0 bases at V and 4 bases at J, leaving 13 bases unmatched.